Listed below are T cell receptor beta chains from one sample, sequenced in a study of glioma-infiltrating T cells. TCRdb reprocessed the multiplex PCR reads with MiXCR, giving one entry per CDR3 protein. The top ten hold around a third of the sample, which has some 100,000 distinct CDR3 sequences, less than 30% seen once. Sequencing was performed on glioma tissue, nonneoplastic brain tissue, or PBMCs (not recorded which). These receptors all come from a human donor with low-grade glioma or glioblastoma, undergoing nonglioma brain surgery, or in good health (not recorded which). CDR3s include the opening cysteine and the closing phenylalanine or tryptophan. A D gene is named only where the DNA matches it firmly. Rows give clone size only sometimes, using once, few, many, or a class for an expanded clone.

d_call: -; clone_size: many; v_call: TRBV7-2; j_call: TRBJ1-1; cdr3_aa: CASSLRQGVTEAFF; cdr3_nt: TGTGCCAGCAGCTTAAGGCAGGGCGTTACTGAAGCTTTCTTT
d_call: -; clone_size: many; v_call: TRBV7-9; j_call: TRBJ1-5; cdr3_aa: CASSLGRQPQHF; cdr3_nt: TGTGCCAGCAGTCTAGGGAGGCAGCCCCAGCATTTT
d_call: -; clone_size: -; v_call: TRBV20-1; j_call: TRBJ2-1; cdr3_aa: CSARAKGPRGYNERFF; cdr3_nt: TGCAGTGCTAGAGCCAAGGGGCCTAGAGGTTACAATGAGCGGTTCTTC
d_call: -; clone_size: few; v_call: TRBV5-4; j_call: TRBJ1-1; cdr3_aa: CASFGNTEAFF; cdr3_nt: TGTGCCAGCTTTGGGAACACTGAAGCTTTCTTT
d_call: TRBD1; clone_size: many; v_call: TRBV7-9; j_call: TRBJ1-1; cdr3_aa: CASSLGARGRGTEAFF; cdr3_nt: TGTGCCAGCAGCTTAGGTGCCAGGGGGCGCGGAACTGAAGCTTTCTTT
d_call: -; clone_size: many; v_call: TRBV18; j_call: TRBJ2-7; cdr3_aa: CASSRIDSSYEQYF; cdr3_nt: TGTGCCAGCTCACGAATTGACAGTTCCTACGAGCAGTACTTC
d_call: TRBD2; clone_size: many; v_call: TRBV28; j_call: TRBJ2-5; cdr3_aa: CASSKPGLASRETQYF; cdr3_nt: TGTGCCAGCAGTAAACCGGGACTAGCGTCCCGAGAGACCCAGTACTTC
d_call: TRBD1; clone_size: -; v_call: TRBV12-3/TRBV12-4; j_call: TRBJ2-7; cdr3_aa: CASSLKGTDFYEQYF; cdr3_nt: TGTGCCAGCAGCCTAAAAGGGACAGATTTCTACGAGCAGTACTTC
d_call: -; clone_size: -; v_call: TRBV29-1; j_call: TRBJ1-2; cdr3_aa: CSVEGKGLGYGYTF; cdr3_nt: TGCAGCGTTGAAGGGAAGGGATTAGGCTATGGCTACACCTTC
d_call: -; clone_size: many; v_call: TRBV6-6; j_call: TRBJ2-5; cdr3_aa: CASSYSGETQYF; cdr3_nt: TGTGCCAGCAGTTACTCGGGAGAGACCCAGTACTTC
d_call: TRBD2; clone_size: many; v_call: TRBV7-2; j_call: TRBJ2-1; cdr3_aa: CASSSTGRAGNEQFF; cdr3_nt: TGTGCCAGCAGCTCTACCGGGAGGGCCGGAAATGAGCAGTTCTTC
d_call: -; clone_size: many; v_call: TRBV29-1; j_call: TRBJ1-2; cdr3_aa: CSLGEGGGYTF; cdr3_nt: TGCAGCCTCGGGGAGGGTGGAGGCTACACCTTC
d_call: -; clone_size: few; v_call: TRBV12-3/TRBV12-4; j_call: TRBJ1-5; cdr3_aa: CASSTYPDNQPQHF; cdr3_nt: TGTGCCAGCAGCACATACCCAGACAATCAGCCCCAGCATTTT
d_call: TRBD2; clone_size: many; v_call: TRBV18; j_call: TRBJ2-1; cdr3_aa: CASSPRVAGELYNEQFF; cdr3_nt: TGTGCCAGCTCACCACGGGTAGCGGGGGAGCTATACAATGAGCAGTTCTTC
d_call: -; clone_size: many; v_call: TRBV7-6; j_call: TRBJ2-3; cdr3_aa: CASSFRPPGGRSTDTQYF; cdr3_nt: TGTGCCAGCAGCTTCAGGCCCCCCGGAGGACGATCCACAGATACGCAGTATTTT
d_call: TRBD2; clone_size: many; v_call: TRBV4-1; j_call: TRBJ2-1; cdr3_aa: CASSQSPAGGDEQFF; cdr3_nt: TGCGCCAGCAGCCAATCCCCAGCGGGAGGAGATGAGCAGTTCTTC
d_call: TRBD1; clone_size: many; v_call: TRBV29-1; j_call: TRBJ2-7; cdr3_aa: CSVEEGTGVEQYF; cdr3_nt: TGCAGCGTTGAAGAAGGGACAGGGGTCGAGCAGTACTTC
d_call: -; clone_size: -; v_call: TRBV7-2; j_call: TRBJ2-3; cdr3_aa: CASSLPIAPHDSTDTQYF; cdr3_nt: TGTGCCAGCAGCTTGCCGATTGCTCCTCACGACAGCACAGATACGCAGTATTTT
d_call: -; clone_size: many; v_call: TRBV4-3; j_call: TRBJ2-5; cdr3_aa: CASSQDREGLRETQYF; cdr3_nt: TGCGCCAGCAGCCAAGATCGAGAAGGGTTGAGAGAGACCCAGTACTTC
d_call: -; clone_size: many; v_call: TRBV6-6; j_call: TRBJ2-5; cdr3_aa: CASSYVWGYEETQYF; cdr3_nt: TGTGCCAGCAGTTACGTTTGGGGATACGAAGAGACCCAGTACTTC
d_call: -; clone_size: many; v_call: TRBV19; j_call: TRBJ2-1; cdr3_aa: CASSSRGAGNEQFF; cdr3_nt: TGTGCCAGTAGTAGCCGAGGGGCGGGGAATGAGCAGTTCTTC
d_call: TRBD1; clone_size: many; v_call: TRBV29-1; j_call: TRBJ2-7; cdr3_aa: CSTPSGTGNEQYF; cdr3_nt: TGCAGCACCCCATCCGGGACAGGGAACGAGCAGTACTTC
d_call: -; clone_size: many; v_call: TRBV5-4; j_call: TRBJ2-3; cdr3_aa: CASSFNGGDTQYF; cdr3_nt: TGTGCCAGCAGCTTTAACGGGGGAGATACGCAGTATTTT
d_call: -; clone_size: many; v_call: TRBV19; j_call: TRBJ1-5; cdr3_aa: CASSPTQVPSNQPQHF; cdr3_nt: TGTGCCAGTAGTCCTACGCAGGTTCCTAGCAATCAGCCCCAGCATTTT
d_call: TRBD1; clone_size: many; v_call: TRBV27; j_call: TRBJ2-7; cdr3_aa: CASTFGQGTYEQYF; cdr3_nt: TGTGCCAGCACCTTCGGACAGGGCACCTACGAGCAGTACTTC
d_call: -; clone_size: many; v_call: TRBV19; j_call: TRBJ1-2; cdr3_aa: CARSGQLILLNYGYTF; cdr3_nt: TGTGCCAGATCCGGACAGCTGATATTGCTTAACTATGGCTACACCTTC
d_call: -; clone_size: -; v_call: TRBV28; j_call: TRBJ2-7; cdr3_aa: CASSIGIHSEQYF; cdr3_nt: TGTGCCAGCAGTATCGGGATTCACTCGGAGCAGTACTTC
d_call: TRBD1; clone_size: many; v_call: TRBV20-1; j_call: TRBJ1-5; cdr3_aa: CSAKPGQNSNQPQHF; cdr3_nt: TGCAGTGCGAAACCGGGACAGAATAGCAATCAGCCCCAGCATTTT
d_call: -; clone_size: many; v_call: TRBV4-1; j_call: TRBJ2-3; cdr3_aa: CASSPTRRDTQYF; cdr3_nt: TGCGCCAGCAGCCCGACCCGACGGGATACGCAGTATTTT
d_call: -; clone_size: many; v_call: TRBV6-1; j_call: TRBJ2-1; cdr3_aa: CASSELASYNEQFF; cdr3_nt: TGTGCCAGCAGTGAATTAGCTTCCTACAATGAGCAGTTCTTC
d_call: TRBD1; clone_size: few; v_call: TRBV7-2; j_call: TRBJ1-1; cdr3_aa: CASSPYRGGRGTEAFF; cdr3_nt: TGTGCCAGCAGCCCGTACAGGGGCGGGAGGGGCACTGAAGCTTTCTTT
d_call: -; clone_size: many; v_call: TRBV7-2; j_call: TRBJ2-1; cdr3_aa: CASSQAYNEQFF; cdr3_nt: TGTGCCAGCAGCCAGGCGTACAATGAGCAGTTCTTC
d_call: -; clone_size: many; v_call: TRBV7-9; j_call: TRBJ2-7; cdr3_aa: CASSSIFSYEQYF; cdr3_nt: TGTGCCAGCAGCTCTATATTTTCCTACGAGCAGTACTTC
d_call: -; clone_size: -; v_call: TRBV19; j_call: TRBJ1-5; cdr3_aa: CASSINGLRQPQHF; cdr3_nt: TGTGCCAGTAGTATAAACGGCCTCCGGCAGCCCCAGCATTTT
d_call: -; clone_size: many; v_call: TRBV4-1; j_call: TRBJ1-5; cdr3_aa: CASSRGGNYNQPQHF; cdr3_nt: TGCGCCAGCAGCCGTGGAGGGAACTACAATCAGCCCCAGCATTTT
d_call: -; clone_size: many; v_call: TRBV6-1; j_call: TRBJ1-1; cdr3_aa: CASSERESRKAFF; cdr3_nt: TGTGCCAGCAGTGAAAGGGAATCGAGAAAAGCTTTCTTT
d_call: -; clone_size: many; v_call: TRBV4-3; j_call: TRBJ2-7; cdr3_aa: CASSQTRVYEQYF; cdr3_nt: TGCGCCAGCAGCCAAACACGGGTCTACGAGCAGTACTTC
d_call: -; clone_size: many; v_call: TRBV6-2/TRBV6-3; j_call: TRBJ2-1; cdr3_aa: CASSYPGTYNEQFF; cdr3_nt: TGTGCCAGCAGTTACCCCGGAACCTACAATGAGCAGTTCTTC
d_call: -; clone_size: many; v_call: TRBV7-3; j_call: TRBJ2-5; cdr3_aa: CASSYQPGQTETQYF; cdr3_nt: TGTGCCAGCAGCTACCAACCCGGACAGACGGAGACCCAGTACTTC
d_call: TRBD1; clone_size: many; v_call: TRBV7-9; j_call: TRBJ1-2; cdr3_aa: CASSFGTVYGYTF; cdr3_nt: TGTGCCAGCAGCTTCGGGACAGTCTATGGCTACACCTTC
d_call: -; clone_size: many; v_call: TRBV6-6; j_call: TRBJ1-2; cdr3_aa: CASSYSADGYTF; cdr3_nt: TGTGCCAGCAGTTACTCGGCGGATGGCTACACCTTC
d_call: -; clone_size: many; v_call: TRBV12-3/TRBV12-4; j_call: TRBJ2-1; cdr3_aa: CASSFWNEQFF; cdr3_nt: TGTGCCAGCAGTTTCTGGAATGAGCAGTTCTTC
d_call: -; clone_size: -; v_call: TRBV2; j_call: TRBJ1-2; cdr3_aa: CASSQGLYGYTF; cdr3_nt: TGTGCCAGCAGTCAGGGGCTCTATGGCTACACCTTC
d_call: -; clone_size: many; v_call: TRBV7-2; j_call: TRBJ2-1; cdr3_aa: CASSSSWAAEQFF; cdr3_nt: TGTGCCAGCAGCTCATCCTGGGCAGCAGAGCAGTTCTTC
d_call: TRBD1; clone_size: many; v_call: TRBV20-1; j_call: TRBJ1-2; cdr3_aa: CSARDRGQGDYGYTF; cdr3_nt: TGCAGTGCTCGGGACAGGGGGCAAGGGGACTATGGCTACACCTTC